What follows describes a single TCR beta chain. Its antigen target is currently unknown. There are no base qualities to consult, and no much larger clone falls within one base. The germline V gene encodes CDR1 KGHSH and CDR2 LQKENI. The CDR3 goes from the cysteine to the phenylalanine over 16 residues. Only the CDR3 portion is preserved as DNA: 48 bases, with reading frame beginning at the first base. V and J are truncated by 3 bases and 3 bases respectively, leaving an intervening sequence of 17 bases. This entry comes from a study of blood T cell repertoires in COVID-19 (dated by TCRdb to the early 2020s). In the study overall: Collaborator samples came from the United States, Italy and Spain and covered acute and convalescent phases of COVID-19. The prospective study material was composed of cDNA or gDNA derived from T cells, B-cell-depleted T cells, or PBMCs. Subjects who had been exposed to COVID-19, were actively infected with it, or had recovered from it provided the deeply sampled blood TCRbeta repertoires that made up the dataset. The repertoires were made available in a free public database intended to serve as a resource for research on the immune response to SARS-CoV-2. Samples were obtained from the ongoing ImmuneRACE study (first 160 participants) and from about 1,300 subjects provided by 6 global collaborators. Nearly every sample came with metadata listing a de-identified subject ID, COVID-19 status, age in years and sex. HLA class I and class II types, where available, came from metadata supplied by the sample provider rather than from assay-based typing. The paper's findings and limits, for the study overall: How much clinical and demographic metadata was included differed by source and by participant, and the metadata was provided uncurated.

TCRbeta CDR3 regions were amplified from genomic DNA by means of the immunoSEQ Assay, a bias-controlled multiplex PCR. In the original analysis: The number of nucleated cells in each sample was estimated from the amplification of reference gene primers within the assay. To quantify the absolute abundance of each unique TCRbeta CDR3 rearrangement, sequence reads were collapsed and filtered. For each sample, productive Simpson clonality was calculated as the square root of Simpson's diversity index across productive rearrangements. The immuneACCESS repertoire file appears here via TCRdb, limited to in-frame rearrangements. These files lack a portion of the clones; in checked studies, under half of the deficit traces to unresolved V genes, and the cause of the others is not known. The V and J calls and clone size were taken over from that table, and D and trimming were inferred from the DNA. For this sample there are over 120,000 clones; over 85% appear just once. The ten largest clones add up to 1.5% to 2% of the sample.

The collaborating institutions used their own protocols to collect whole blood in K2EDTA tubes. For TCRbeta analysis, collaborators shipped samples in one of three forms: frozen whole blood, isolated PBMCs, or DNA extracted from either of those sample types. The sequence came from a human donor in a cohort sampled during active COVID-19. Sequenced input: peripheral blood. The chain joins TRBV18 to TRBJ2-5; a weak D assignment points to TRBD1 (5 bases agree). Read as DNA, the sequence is TGTGCCAGCTCACCTGGGCCGCAGGGCGTAGAAGAGACCCAGTACTTC. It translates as CASSPGPQGVEETQYF.